These 14 T cell receptor beta chains were sequenced from one sample in a study of T cells in Graves' hyperthyroidism and ophthalmopathy. The investigators amplified TCR beta CDR3 regions from RNA transcripts. TCR CDR3 regions were first amplified by RT-PCR with HTBI primers. From the multiplex PCR reads, TCRdb called clonotypes with MiXCR, one entry per CDR3 protein. The profile shows 450,000 to 600,000 distinct CDR3 sequences, 12% to 15% of them singletons. Sequencing used blood. The receptors originated from a woman aged 40 to 50 with Graves' hyperthyroidism.

The sample holds many counts of this clonotype. V gene TRBV5-1 combines with J gene TRBJ1-1, with a weak D call TRBD1 (6 bases). CDR3 length: 16 residues. Per the germline V gene, CDR1 is SGHRS and CDR2 is YFSETQ. With 0 bases removed from V and 4 bases from J, the gap between germline ends came to 16 bases. The CDR3 sequence is CASSLVGQSPATEAFF. DNA for the CDR3: TGCGCCAGCAGCTTGGTAGGACAGTCGCCGGCCACTGAAGCTTTCTTT.

The V and J genes are TRBV19 and TRBJ2-7; weak D call: TRBD1 (7 bases). V lost 5 bases to trimming and J lost 5 bases, with 19 bases between them. Germline assignment: CDR1 LNHDA and CDR2 SQIVND (reference sequence). The CDR3 length is 15 residues. CDR3 coding DNA: TGTGCCAGTAGTTCCCGGGGGACAGAACATGACGAGCAGTACTTC. It codes for CASSSRGTEHDEQYF.

The chain joins TRBV27 to TRBJ2-1; 10 bases are shared with TRBD1. There are 17 residues in the CDR3. V lost 0 bases to trimming and J lost 6 bases; unmatched junction nucleotides: 8. In germline, CDR1 is MNHEY, CDR2 SMNVEV (reference sequence). The CDR3: CASSLSGDRGFGNEQFF. The CDR3 bases are TGTGCCAGCAGTTTATCCGGGGACAGGGGATTCGGCAATGAGCAGTTCTTC.

This clonotype was detected ten times or more. The V and J genes are TRBV5-1 and TRBJ2-7, with 9 bases that match TRBD2. In germline, CDR1 is SGHRS, CDR2 YFSETQ. The CDR3 has 15 amino acids. Germline trimming cut 4 bases from V and 3 bases from J; bases unmatched to any gene: 8. CDR3 region: CASSTDVAGVYEQYF. In nucleotides, the CDR3 is TGCGCCAGCAGCACGGACGTAGCGGGGGTCTACGAGCAGTACTTC. Full variable domain (rest looked up from reference TRBV5-1 and TRBJ2-7): KAGVTQTPRYLIKTRGQQVTLSCSPISGHRSVSWYQQTPGQGLQFLFEYFSETQRNKGNFPGRFSGRQFSNSRSEMNVSTLELGDSALYLCASSTDVAGVYEQYFGPGTRLTVT.

This clonotype was found many times. The genes are TRBV30 and TRBJ1-1; no definite D call. V lost 3 bases and J 5 bases, leaving 13 bases between the germline ends. CDR1 is GTSNPN and CDR2 is SVGIG in the germline V gene (reference sequence). The CDR3 is made up of 13 amino acids. In DNA form, the CDR3 reads TGTGCCTGGAGCCCAGGTATGGAGACTGAAGCTTTCTTT. Protein: CAWSPGMETEAFF.

The J gene is TRBJ2-2, the V gene TRBV20-1; 9 positions agree with TRBD2. The CDR3 is made up of 16 amino acids. J lost 0 bases, V lost 1 base, and 3 bases had no gene match. Germline loops: CDR1 DFQATT, CDR2 SNEGSKA (reference sequence). The CDR3 here is CSARGLAVANTGELFF. The DNA of the CDR3 is TGCAGTGCTAGAGGACTAGCGGTAGCGAACACCGGGGAGCTGTTTTTT.

Notes on this clonotype: One base away lies a much larger clone, so this may be a sequencing read error. V and J are TRBV20-1 and TRBJ2-1; D is undetermined. The CDR3 runs to 13 residues. Germline V gene sequence: CDR1 DFQATT, CDR2 SNEGSKA (reference sequence). The CDR3, as DNA: TGCGGTGCTAGAGCGCGATCCTACAATGAGCAGTTCTTC. It encodes CGARARSYNEQFF.

In its sample, this clonotype was seen a few times. The chain couples TRBV6-9 to TRBJ1-1, with D perhaps TRBD1 (6 bases). This CDR3 region has 14 residues. From germline, CDR1 is MNHGY and CDR2 SVAAGI. V lost 3 bases and J 3 bases, leaving 11 bases between the germline ends. CDR3 nucleotide sequence: TGTGCCAGCAGTTACATTGGGGGGCACACTGAAGCTTTCTTT. As protein: CASSYIGGHTEAFF.

This clonotype appeared a few times. The rearrangement links TRBV7-9 to TRBJ1-1; D perhaps matches TRBD1 (6 bases). Germline loops: CDR1 SEHNR, CDR2 FQNEAQ (reference sequence). Trimming removed 5 bases from V and 11 bases from J, with 15 bases in between. CDR3 length: 12 residues. The CDR3 protein is CASSTGGRRAFF. The CDR3 nucleotides are TGTGCCAGCAGCACCGGGGGGCGCAGGGCTTTCTTT.

This clonotype was picked up a small number of times. V and J are TRBV30 and TRBJ2-1; a weak D match, TRBD2 (5 bases). From germline, CDR1 is GTSNPN and CDR2 SVGIG (reference sequence). Trimming cost V 4 bases and J 2 bases, with 12 bases left between them. This CDR3 region has 14 residues. The CDR3, as DNA: TGTGCCTGGATCGGGAATCCCGCCTACAATGAGCAGTTCTTC. This sequence encodes CAWIGNPAYNEQFF.

In this sample, this clonotype turned up a few times. The rearrangement joins TRBV12-3 or TRBV12-4 to TRBJ2-7; 10 positions agree with TRBD2. The CDR3 sequence is 14 residues long. The V gene end was trimmed by 6 bases and the J gene end by 6 bases; junction bases not matched to a gene: 8. CDR3 amino acids: CASRLLAGSLEQYF. The CDR3 DNA follows: TGTGCCAGCAGATTACTAGCGGGGTCGCTCGAGCAGTACTTC.

This clonotype was seen only a few times. The V call is TRBV5-5, the J call TRBJ2-1, with 11 bases identical to TRBD2. Germline-derived CDR1 and CDR2 are SGHKS and YYEKEE (reference sequence). This CDR3 is 14 amino acids long. The V gene end was trimmed by 4 bases and the J gene end by 13 bases; junction bases not matched to a gene: 10. CDR3 coding DNA: TGTGCCAGCAGCCCTTGGGTAGCGGGAGGGCCTCAGTTCTTC. Residues: CASSPWVAGGPQFF.

This clonotype has at least ten counts. The J gene is TRBJ2-7, the V gene TRBV27; D may be TRBD2 (5 bases). Germline V gives CDR1 MNHEY, CDR2 SMNVEV (reference sequence). Trimming took off 2 bases at V and 0 bases at J, with 14 bases between the two ends. The CDR3 has 16 residues. CDR3 loop: CASSLTGPRGSYEQYF. The CDR3 nucleotides are TGTGCCAGCAGTTTAACTGGACCCCGGGGCTCCTACGAGCAGTACTTC.

V and J are TRBV27 and TRBJ2-7; 7 bases fit TRBD2. Germline V gene sequence: CDR1 MNHEY, CDR2 SMNVEV (reference sequence). The CDR3 runs to 16 residues. V shed 4 bases, J shed 0 bases, and the junction held 9 bases outside the gene matches. CDR3 in amino acids: CASSWEGLLSSYEQYF. The CDR3 bases are TGTGCCAGCAGTTGGGAGGGACTTCTAAGCTCCTACGAGCAGTACTTC.